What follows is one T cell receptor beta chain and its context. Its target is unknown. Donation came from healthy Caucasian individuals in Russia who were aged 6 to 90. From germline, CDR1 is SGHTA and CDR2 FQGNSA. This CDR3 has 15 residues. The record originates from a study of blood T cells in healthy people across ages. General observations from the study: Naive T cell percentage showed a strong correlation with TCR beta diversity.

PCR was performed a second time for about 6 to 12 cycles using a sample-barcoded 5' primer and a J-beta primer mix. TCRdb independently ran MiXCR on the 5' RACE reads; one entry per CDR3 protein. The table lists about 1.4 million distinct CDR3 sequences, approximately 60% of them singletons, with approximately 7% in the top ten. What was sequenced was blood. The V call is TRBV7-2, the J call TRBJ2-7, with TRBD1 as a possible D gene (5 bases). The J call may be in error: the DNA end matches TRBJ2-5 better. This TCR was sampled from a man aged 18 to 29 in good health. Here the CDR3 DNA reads TGTGCCAGCAGCTTAGCGCGACAGTCTATAGAGACCCAGTACTTC. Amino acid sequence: CASSLARQSIETQYF.